This T cell receptor beta chain was sequenced for a study of blood T cell repertoires in COVID-19. The CDR3 loop spans 15 amino acids. CDR1 is MNHEY, CDR2 SMNVEV, per germline (reference sequence). Trimming took 0 bases from V and 7 from J; bases not matched to a gene: 7. Those enrolled, adults aged about 18 to 89 years, came from some 25 US areas. Sequencing was performed with immunoSEQ multiplex PCR; in TCRdb, only in-frame clones are kept and a portion is missing. The sample lists about 140,000 clones, about four fifths occurring once. The sequenced sample consisted of PBMCs or T cells enriched from blood (not recorded which). The chain couples TRBV27 to TRBJ1-2, with 8 bases identical to TRBD1. The receptor was derived from a woman aged 18-29 years who had been exposed to COVID-19. CDR3: CASSLSTGGSSGYTF. In DNA, the CDR3 is TGTGCCAGCAGTTTATCCACAGGGGGTTCGAGTGGCTACACCTTC.